This T cell receptor beta chain derives from a study of cytomegalovirus exposure and HLA in healthy donors. The overall study: Most genotyped donors, over 70% of roughly 400, had Caucasian-associated genetic ancestry.

Study-level findings and limits: An analysis that was carried out later associated 17,000 or so TCR beta sequences with HLA alleles at 0.05 false discovery rate. The Asian-associated ancestry cluster reportedly had fewer N-insertions than the 666-donor mean in a later analysis.

Concerning this clone: Its target is unknown.

13 Jbeta primers and 60 Vbeta primers were used for the PCR. Original processing notes: In a later analysis, of around 83 million unique beta chains, around 9.9 million appeared in at least two donors. The repertoire was sequenced with immunoSEQ multiplex PCR; TCRdb's copy has only in-frame clones and lacks some. V and J calls and clone size come straight from that table; D and trimming were deduced from the DNA. This sample's table reports tens of thousands of clones. Sequenced material: PBMCs. The origin of this receptor is a woman aged 30 to 39 in good health and CMV-seronegative.

The CDR3 DNA is TGTGCCAGCAGTGTACCGGGGGGGAGCGCCTACGAGCAGTACTTC. This encodes CASSVPGGSAYEQYF. The chain links TRBV7-2 to TRBJ2-7; 8 nucleotides line up with TRBD2. The CDR3 is 15 residues long. CDR1 is SGHTA and CDR2 is FQGNSA in the germline V gene. Trimming removed 6 bases from V and 2 bases from J; junction bases left unmatched: 9.